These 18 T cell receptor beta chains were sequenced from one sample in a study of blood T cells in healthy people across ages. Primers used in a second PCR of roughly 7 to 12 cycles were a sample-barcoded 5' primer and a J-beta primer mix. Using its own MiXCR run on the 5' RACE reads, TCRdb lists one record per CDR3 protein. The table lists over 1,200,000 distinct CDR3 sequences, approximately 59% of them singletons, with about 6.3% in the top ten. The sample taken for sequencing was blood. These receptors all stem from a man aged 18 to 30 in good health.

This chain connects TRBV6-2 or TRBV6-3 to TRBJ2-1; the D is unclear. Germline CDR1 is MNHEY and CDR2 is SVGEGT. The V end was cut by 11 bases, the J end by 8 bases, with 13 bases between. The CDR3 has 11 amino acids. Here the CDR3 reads CASSDAYEQFF. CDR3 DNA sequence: TGTGCCTCCAGCGACGCCTATGAGCAGTTCTTC.

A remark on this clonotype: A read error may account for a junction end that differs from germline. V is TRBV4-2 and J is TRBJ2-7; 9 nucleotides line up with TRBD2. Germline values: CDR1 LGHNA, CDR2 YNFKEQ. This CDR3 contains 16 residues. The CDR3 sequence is CASSPSPSGANYGQYF. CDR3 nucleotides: TGTGCCAGCAGCCCCAGTCCTAGCGGGGCTAACTACGGGCAGTACTTC.

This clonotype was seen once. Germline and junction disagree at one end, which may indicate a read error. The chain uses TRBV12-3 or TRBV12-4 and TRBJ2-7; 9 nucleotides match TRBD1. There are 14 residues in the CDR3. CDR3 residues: CAGRGDRALYEQYF. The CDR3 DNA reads TGTGCCGGCAGGGGGGACAGGGCCCTCTACGAGCAGTACTTC.

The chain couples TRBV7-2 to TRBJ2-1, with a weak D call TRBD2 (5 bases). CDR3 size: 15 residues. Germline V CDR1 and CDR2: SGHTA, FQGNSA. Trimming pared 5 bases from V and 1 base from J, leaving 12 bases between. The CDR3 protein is CASSRQWRSYNEQFF. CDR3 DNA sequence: TGTGCCAGCAGCCGCCAATGGAGGTCCTACAATGAGCAGTTCTTC.

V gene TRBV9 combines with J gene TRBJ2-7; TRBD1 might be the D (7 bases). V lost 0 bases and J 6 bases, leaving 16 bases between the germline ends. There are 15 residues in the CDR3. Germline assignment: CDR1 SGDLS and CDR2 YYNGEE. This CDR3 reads CASSVGPAGGGEQYF. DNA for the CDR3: TGTGCCAGCAGCGTAGGGCCTGCAGGGGGAGGCGAGCAGTACTTC.

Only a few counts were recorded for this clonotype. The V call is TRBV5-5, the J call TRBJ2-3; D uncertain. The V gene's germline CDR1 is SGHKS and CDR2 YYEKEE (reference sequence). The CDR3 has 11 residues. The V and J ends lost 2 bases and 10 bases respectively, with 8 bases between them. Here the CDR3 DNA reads TGTGCCAGCAGCTTAGGGTGGGCGCAGTATTTT. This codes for CASSLGWAQYF.

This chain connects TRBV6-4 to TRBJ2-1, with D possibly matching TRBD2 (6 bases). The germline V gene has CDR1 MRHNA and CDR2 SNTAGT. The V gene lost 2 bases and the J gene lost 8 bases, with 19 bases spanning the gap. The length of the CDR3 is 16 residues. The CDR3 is CASSDTTLARLDEQFF. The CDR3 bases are TGTGCCAGCAGTGACACTACACTAGCACGATTAGATGAGCAGTTCTTC.

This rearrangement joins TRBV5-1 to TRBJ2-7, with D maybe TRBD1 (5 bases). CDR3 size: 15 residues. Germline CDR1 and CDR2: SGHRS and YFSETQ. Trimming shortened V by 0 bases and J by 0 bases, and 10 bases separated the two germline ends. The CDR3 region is CASSLGQFSSYEQYF. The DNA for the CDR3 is TGCGCCAGCAGCTTGGGACAGTTCAGCTCCTACGAGCAGTACTTC.

CDR3 sequence (DNA): TGTGCCAGCAGCGGCGTGCTTTGGGCGATCTCCTACGAGCAGTACTTC. This encodes CASSGVLWAISYEQYF. The chain combines TRBV5-5 with TRBJ2-7; the D is unclear. The CDR3 has 16 amino acids. Germline V gene data show CDR1 as SGHKS and CDR2 as YYEKEE (reference sequence). V dropped 4 bases and J dropped 0 bases, with 17 bases sitting between them.

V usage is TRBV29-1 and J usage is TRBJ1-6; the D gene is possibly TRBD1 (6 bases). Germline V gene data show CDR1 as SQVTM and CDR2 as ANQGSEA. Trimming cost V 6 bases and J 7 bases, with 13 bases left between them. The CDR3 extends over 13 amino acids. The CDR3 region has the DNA TGCAGCGTATCAGGGGCAATCAATTCACCCCTCCACTTT. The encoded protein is CSVSGAINSPLHF.

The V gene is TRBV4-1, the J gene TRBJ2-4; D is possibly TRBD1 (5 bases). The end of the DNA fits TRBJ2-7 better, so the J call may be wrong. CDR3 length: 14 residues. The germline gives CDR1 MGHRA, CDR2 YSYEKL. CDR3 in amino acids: CASSQVQVPYEQYF. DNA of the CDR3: TGCGCCAGCAGCCAAGTACAGGTCCCCTACGAGCAGTACTTC.

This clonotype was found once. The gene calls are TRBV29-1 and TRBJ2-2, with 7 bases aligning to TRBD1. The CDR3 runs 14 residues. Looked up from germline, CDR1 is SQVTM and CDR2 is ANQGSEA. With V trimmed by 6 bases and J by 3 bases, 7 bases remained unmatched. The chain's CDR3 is CSVLDRVYTGELFF. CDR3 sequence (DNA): TGCAGCGTACTTGACAGGGTTTACACCGGGGAGCTGTTTTTT.

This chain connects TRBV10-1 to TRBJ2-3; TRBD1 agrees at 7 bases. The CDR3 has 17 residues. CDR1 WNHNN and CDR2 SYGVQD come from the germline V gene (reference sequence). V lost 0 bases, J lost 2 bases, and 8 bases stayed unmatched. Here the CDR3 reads CASSESIMGQTTDTQYF. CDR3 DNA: TGCGCCAGCAGTGAGTCGATTATGGGACAGACCACAGATACGCAGTATTTT.

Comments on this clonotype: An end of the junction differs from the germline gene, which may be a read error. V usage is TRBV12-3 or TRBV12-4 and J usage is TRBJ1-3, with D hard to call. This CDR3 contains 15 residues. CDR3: CASNLGAVSGNTIYF. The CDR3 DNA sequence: TGTGCCAGCAATTTAGGTGCGGTCTCTGGAAACACCATATATTTT.

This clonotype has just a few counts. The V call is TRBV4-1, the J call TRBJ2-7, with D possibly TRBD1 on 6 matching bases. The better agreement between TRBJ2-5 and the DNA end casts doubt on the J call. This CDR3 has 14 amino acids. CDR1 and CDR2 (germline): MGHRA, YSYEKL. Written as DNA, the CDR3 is TGCGCCAGCAGCCAAACAGGGCTGGCAGAGACCCAGTACTTC. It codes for CASSQTGLAETQYF.

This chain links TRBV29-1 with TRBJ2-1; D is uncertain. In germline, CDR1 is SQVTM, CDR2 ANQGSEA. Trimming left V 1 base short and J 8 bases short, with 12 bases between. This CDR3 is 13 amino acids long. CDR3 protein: CSVEAVGRDEQFF. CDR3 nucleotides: TGCAGCGTTGAAGCCGTCGGACGGGATGAGCAGTTCTTC.

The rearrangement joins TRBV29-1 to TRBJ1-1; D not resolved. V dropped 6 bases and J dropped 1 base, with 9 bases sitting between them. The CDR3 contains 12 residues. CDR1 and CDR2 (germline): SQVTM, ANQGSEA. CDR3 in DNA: TGCAGCGTAGCGGACTCGAACACTGAAGCTTTCTTT. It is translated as CSVADSNTEAFF.

The CDR3 DNA follows: TGTGCCAGCAGCTCCCCCCCGGCCGCGGCCGGTGAGCAGTTCTTC. Its protein is CASSSPPAAAGEQFF. V is TRBV11-2 and J is TRBJ2-1, with D uncertain. Between the trimmed V and J ends, which lost 4 bases and 9 bases, there was a span of 19 bases. The CDR3 is 15 amino acids. CDR1 is SGHAT and CDR2 is FQNNGV in the germline V gene.